These 28 T cell receptor beta chains were all obtained from the same sample, sequenced in a study of neoadjuvant nivolumab and ipilimumab in lung cancer. Generated by immunoSEQ multiplex PCR, the TCRdb table keeps only in-frame clones and is missing some. The sample records approximately 7,000 clones, less than 85% being singletons. The sample in question was tumor tissue, obtained after neoadjuvant nivolumab, alone or with ipilimumab, at or shortly before surgery. Receptors were obtained from an adult with non-small cell lung cancer.

This clone was detected only a few times. V gene TRBV2 combines with J gene TRBJ1-1; D is possibly TRBD1 (6 bases). The germline V gene has CDR1 SNHLY and CDR2 FYNNEI. The CDR3 contains 16 residues. Trimming took off 3 bases at V and 5 bases at J, with 19 bases between the two ends. The CDR3 spells CASSDVGGARKTEAFF. As DNA, the CDR3 is TGTGCCAGCAGTGATGTTGGGGGGGCGCGGAAAACTGAAGCTTTCTTT.

The CDR3 spells CASSEWRLAGGNEQFF. CDR3 sequence (DNA): TGCGCCAGCAGTGAGTGGCGGCTAGCGGGAGGTAATGAGCAGTTCTTC. The chain joins TRBV10-2 to TRBJ2-1, with 11 bases fitting TRBD2. CDR3 length: 16 amino acids. Germline values: CDR1 WSHSY, CDR2 SAAADI. V lost 1 base to trimming and J lost 7 bases; unmatched junction nucleotides: 6.

J is TRBJ1-2 and V is TRBV20-1; D gene unclear. The CDR3 has 11 amino acids. The germline V and J ends were trimmed by 0 bases and 7 bases, with 6 bases remaining between them. Germline CDR1 reads DFQATT; CDR2 reads SNEGSKA (reference sequence). CDR3 bases: TGCAGTGCTAGAGATTCCTTTGGCTACACCTTC. Encoded protein: CSARDSFGYTF.

J is TRBJ2-5 and V is TRBV4-1, with TRBD2 as a possible D gene (6 bases). The CDR3 runs to 13 residues. Germline V lookup: CDR1 MGHRA, CDR2 YSYEKL. Trimming shortened V by 7 bases and J by 2 bases, and 11 bases separated the two germline ends. CDR3 sequence: CASTGGGQETQYF. The CDR3 DNA reads as TGCGCCAGCACCGGGGGTGGTCAAGAGACCCAGTACTTC.

This sequence joins TRBV5-1 and TRBJ1-2, with D possibly matching TRBD1 (5 bases). The CDR3 is 15 amino acids. Germline CDR1 is SGHRS and CDR2 is YFSETQ. Deletions cut 0 bases from V and 8 bases from J, with 17 bases between. The CDR3 spells CASSLEYYGAGGYTF. DNA for the CDR3: TGCGCCAGCAGCTTGGAGTATTACGGGGCCGGGGGCTACACCTTC.

The chain joins TRBV5-4 to TRBJ2-7, with 13 bases that match TRBD2. The V gene's germline CDR1 is SGHNT and CDR2 YYREEE (reference sequence). V shed 0 bases and J 10 bases; nucleotides not matched to a gene: 4. The length of the CDR3 is 14 residues. The DNA of the CDR3 is TGTGCCAGCAGCTTGGCGGGACTAGCGGGACACCAGTACTTC. This translates into CASSLAGLAGHQYF.

This clone was seen a few times. The gene calls are TRBV23-1 and TRBJ1-2, with a weak D call TRBD1 (6 bases). TRBV23-1 is an ORF; its function is uncertain. Trimming cost V 2 bases and J 4 bases, with 26 bases left between them. The CDR3 totals 19 residues. Here the CDR3 reads CASSQTHPNRDIQLYGYTF. The CDR3 DNA follows: TGCGCCAGCAGTCAAACTCATCCGAATCGGGACATTCAACTCTATGGCTACACCTTC.

The chain carries TRBV28 and TRBJ2-5, with 8 bases aligning to TRBD1. The germline gives CDR1 MDHEN, CDR2 SYDVKM. The V gene end was trimmed by 6 bases and the J gene end by 0 bases; junction bases not matched to a gene: 9. The CDR3 runs 16 residues. For the CDR3, the DNA is TGTGCCAGCAGCCCCGGACAGGGACCATACCAAGAGACCCAGTACTTC. Its protein is CASSPGQGPYQETQYF.

The chain recombines TRBV27 with TRBJ1-3; D not certain. Germline V gives CDR1 MNHEY, CDR2 SMNVEV (reference sequence). Trimming pared 6 bases from V and 1 base from J, leaving 7 bases between. The CDR3 spans 13 residues. Here the CDR3 reads CASSPTSGNTIYF. CDR3 bases: TGTGCCAGCAGCCCAACTTCTGGAAACACCATATATTTT.

This chain links TRBV5-4 with TRBJ2-1; D not resolved. This CDR3 has 13 amino acids. Trimming removed 4 bases at V and 10 bases at J, with 15 bases between. CDR1 is SGHNT and CDR2 is YYREEE in the germline V gene (reference sequence). DNA of the CDR3: TGTGCCAGCAGCATCTCTCGGACCTCGGAGCAGTTCTTC. Protein: CASSISRTSEQFF.

The chain links TRBV6-4 to TRBJ2-3; 10 nucleotides align to TRBD1. CDR3 length equals 15 residues. The V gene end was trimmed by 3 bases and the J gene end by 4 bases; junction bases not matched to a gene: 4. Germline values: CDR1 MRHNA, CDR2 SNTAGT. The CDR3 protein is CASSESTGGSDTQYF. CDR3 sequence (DNA): TGTGCCAGCAGTGAGTCGACAGGGGGCTCAGATACGCAGTATTTT.

The V call is TRBV28, the J call TRBJ2-5, with 9 bases lining up with TRBD1. CDR1 is MDHEN and CDR2 is SYDVKM in the germline V gene. The V gene end was trimmed by 6 bases and the J gene end by 5 bases; junction bases not matched to a gene: 10. This CDR3 spans 15 amino acids. CDR3 sequence: CASSLVQGAGETQYF. As DNA, the CDR3 is TGTGCCAGCAGCCTCGTACAGGGGGCCGGGGAGACCCAGTACTTC.

The V and J genes are TRBV27 and TRBJ1-4; D may be TRBD1 (6 bases). Germline assignment: CDR1 MNHEY and CDR2 SMNVEV (reference sequence). The CDR3 spans 13 residues. The ends were cut back, 7 bases at V and 6 bases at J, with 12 bases in the middle. The CDR3 sequence is CASKLQGYEKLFF. The CDR3 DNA follows: TGTGCCAGCAAGCTACAGGGTTATGAAAAACTGTTTTTT.

In DNA form, the CDR3 reads TGTGCCAGCAAATCTAGCGGAGGGTACAATGAGCAGTTCTTC. Translating gives CASKSSGGYNEQFF. This rearrangement joins TRBV2 to TRBJ2-1; 7 nucleotides line up with TRBD2. This CDR3 comprises 14 residues. The trim removed 7 bases at V and 4 bases at J, leaving 7 bases unmatched. In germline, CDR1 is SNHLY, CDR2 FYNNEI.

V gene TRBV27 combines with J gene TRBJ2-1; 11 nucleotides line up with TRBD2. CDR3 length: 19 amino acids. J was trimmed by 0 bases and V by 2 bases; bases with no gene match: 9. CDR1 and CDR2 from the germline V gene are MNHEY and SMNVEV (reference sequence). CDR3: CASSLRGLAAPSSYNEQFF. In DNA, the CDR3 is TGTGCCAGCAGTTTACGGGGACTAGCGGCCCCGAGCTCCTACAATGAGCAGTTCTTC.

The V and J genes are TRBV5-1 and TRBJ2-7; D might be TRBD1 (7 bases). The CDR3 has 15 residues. V lost 4 bases and J 0 bases, leaving 14 bases between the germline ends. Germline assignment: CDR1 SGHRS and CDR2 YFSETQ. This CDR3 reads CASSPQGGASYEQYF. CDR3 nucleotides: TGCGCCAGCAGCCCGCAGGGGGGCGCCTCCTACGAGCAGTACTTC.

The chain carries TRBV6-5 and TRBJ2-7; D is unresolved. Per the germline V gene, CDR1 is MNHEY and CDR2 is SVGAGI. This CDR3 spans 13 amino acids. V lost 0 bases and J lost 0, with 3 bases in between. The CDR3 nucleotides read TGTGCCAGCAGTTACTCCAGCTCCTACGAGCAGTACTTC. Its translation is CASSYSSSYEQYF.

The rearrangement joins TRBV5-5 to TRBJ2-5; D gene ambiguous. The V gene's germline CDR1 is SGHKS and CDR2 YYEKEE (reference sequence). This CDR3 has 11 residues. The V end lost 7 bases, the J end lost 4 bases, and 8 bases lay between the germline ends. CDR3 region: CASSPGETQYF. The CDR3 DNA is TGTGCCAGCTCTCCAGGAGAGACCCAGTACTTC.

Written as DNA, the CDR3 is TGTGCCAGCAGAGGGTCTTATGGCCGGAATCAGCCCCAGCATTTT. It translates to CASRGSYGRNQPQHF. This chain links TRBV2 with TRBJ1-5; D ambiguous. CDR1 and CDR2 from the germline V gene are SNHLY and FYNNEI. The V end was cut by 6 bases, the J end by 4 bases, with 16 bases between. The CDR3 runs to 15 residues.

This clone counts as medium-sized. The chain employs TRBV27 and TRBJ2-2; D might be TRBD1 (6 bases). V was clipped by 5 bases and J by 0 bases, with 13 bases between them. CDR1 is MNHEY and CDR2 is SMNVEV in the germline V gene (reference sequence). This CDR3 region has 16 residues. The CDR3, as DNA: TGTGCCAGCAGTCCACTGGACAGTTCGAACACCGGGGAGCTGTTTTTT. This codes for CASSPLDSSNTGELFF.

DNA for the CDR3: TGTGCCAGCAGACTTACCGGAACTTCTGGAAACACCATATATTTT. Translated: CASRLTGTSGNTIYF. This rearrangement joins TRBV6-5 to TRBJ1-3, with unresolved D. Germline V gene sequence: CDR1 MNHEY, CDR2 SVGAGI. This CDR3 contains 15 residues. Trimming removed 6 bases from V and 1 base from J, with 13 bases in between.

This chain uses TRBV9 with TRBJ2-2, with TRBD2 matching over 7 bases. V lost 4 bases to trimming and J lost 1 base; unmatched junction nucleotides: 16. The CDR3 spans 19 residues. Per the germline V gene, CDR1 is SGDLS and CDR2 is YYNGEE. In DNA form, the CDR3 reads TGTGCCAGCAGCCCTAGCGGAGCCACCAATCCTCTGAACACCGGGGAGCTGTTTTTT. This sequence encodes CASSPSGATNPLNTGELFF.

This clone was picked up one time. This chain joins TRBV10-3 and TRBJ2-7; 7 positions agree with TRBD2. CDR1 ENHRY and CDR2 SYGVKD come from the germline V gene. V was pared by 6 bases and J by 0 bases, with 5 bases of the junction left unmatched. The CDR3 runs to 14 residues. The CDR3: CAISPGGSSYEQYF. The CDR3 bases are TGTGCCATCAGCCCCGGGGGGAGCTCCTACGAGCAGTACTTC.

The chain combines TRBV7-9 with TRBJ1-2; possibly TRBD1 for D (5 bases). The CDR3 is 13 amino acids. The V end lost 4 bases, the J end lost 7 bases, and 13 bases lay between the germline ends. Per germline, CDR1 SEHNR and CDR2 FQNEAQ (reference sequence). In DNA form, the CDR3 reads TGTGCCAGCAGCTCCGGGGACGCAGTTGGCTACACCTTC. It specifies CASSSGDAVGYTF.

This clone was picked up a small number of times. This chain connects TRBV5-5 to TRBJ1-5; tentatively, D is TRBD1 (5 bases). V lost 5 bases, J lost 4 bases, and 13 bases lay in between. Germline CDR1 reads SGHKS; CDR2 reads YYEKEE (reference sequence). The CDR3 has 14 residues. The CDR3 DNA reads as TGTGCCAGCAGGCAAGGGGTCGGGAATCAGCCCCAGCATTTT. Translating gives CASRQGVGNQPQHF.

V usage is TRBV27 and J usage is TRBJ1-1; 7 positions agree with TRBD1. The V gene end was trimmed by 7 bases and the J gene end by 4 bases; junction bases not matched to a gene: 6. From germline, CDR1 is MNHEY and CDR2 SMNVEV (reference sequence). The CDR3 runs 13 residues. CDR3 in DNA: TGTGCCAGCATCTCAGACAGGGCCACTGAAGCTTTCTTT. Residues: CASISDRATEAFF.

V is TRBV10-2 and J is TRBJ2-2; 8 nucleotides align to TRBD1. CDR1 is WSHSY and CDR2 is SAAADI in the germline V gene. V lost 8 bases, J lost 5 bases, and 4 bases stayed unmatched. The CDR3 runs 13 residues. CDR3 in amino acids: CASGQGTTGELFF. CDR3 DNA: TGCGCCAGCGGACAGGGCACGACCGGGGAGCTGTTTTTT.

The V call is TRBV29-1, the J call TRBJ2-2; D call uncertain. Germline assignment: CDR1 SQVTM and CDR2 ANQGSEA. The CDR3 sequence is 12 residues long. Between the trimmed V and J ends, which lost 1 base and 8 bases, there was a span of 8 bases. The CDR3, as DNA: TGCAGCGTTGAAGCCCCATGGGGGGAGCTGTTTTTT. Its protein is CSVEAPWGELFF.